Below are 20 T cell receptor beta chains sequenced from a single sample in a study of T cell responses to AZD1222 COVID-19 vaccine. TCRdb's copy holds only in-frame clones and misses some; the assay was immunoSEQ multiplex PCR. The profile shows about 120,000 clones, about 86% of them singletons. The material was peripheral blood, obtained 28 days after the second AZD1222 dose. Source of these receptors: an adult who received the AZD1222 COVID-19 vaccine.

This rearrangement joins TRBV10-3 to TRBJ2-7; maybe TRBD1 (5 bases). The germline V gene encodes CDR1 ENHRY and CDR2 SYGVKD. V was trimmed by 5 bases and J by 1 base, leaving 12 bases between them. The CDR3 contains 14 residues. In DNA, the CDR3 is TGTGCCATCAGTAGTGGGGCAGCTTCCTACGAGCAGTACTTC. Translation gives CAISSGAASYEQYF.

The chain recombines TRBV14 with TRBJ1-1; no reliable D call. V lost 2 bases and J 1 base, leaving 5 bases between the germline ends. The CDR3 runs 13 residues. Germline CDR1 reads SGHDN; CDR2 reads FVKESK. Here the CDR3 reads CASSQQQNTEAFF. Written as DNA, the CDR3 is TGTGCCAGCAGCCAACAACAGAACACTGAAGCTTTCTTT.

This rearrangement joins TRBV7-8 to TRBJ2-5; tentative D call: TRBD2 (6 bases). V gave up 0 bases and J gave up 4 bases, with 6 bases separating them. The V gene's germline CDR1 is SGHVS and CDR2 FQNEAQ. The CDR3 runs 13 residues. The CDR3 reads CASSLAGGETQYF. DNA of the CDR3: TGTGCCAGCAGCTTAGCCGGGGGAGAGACCCAGTACTTC.

The genes are TRBV18 and TRBJ1-5, with a possible D match to TRBD1 (6 bases). The V end lost 4 bases, the J end lost 4 bases, and 11 bases lay between the germline ends. Germline V CDR1 and CDR2: KGHSH, LQKENI. The CDR3 consists of 14 residues. This CDR3 reads CASSQGVGNQPQHF. The CDR3 DNA reads as TGTGCCAGCTCACAGGGGGTTGGAAATCAGCCCCAGCATTTT.

This sequence joins TRBV10-3 and TRBJ1-2, with D hard to call. The CDR3 contains 13 residues. Trimming left V 7 bases short and J 3 bases short, with 12 bases between. Per the germline V gene, CDR1 is ENHRY and CDR2 is SYGVKD. The CDR3, as DNA: TGTGCCATCACACCCCGCTGGGACTATGGCTACACCTTC. This sequence encodes CAITPRWDYGYTF.

This clone appeared a few times. The chain links TRBV4-1 to TRBJ1-5; D gene ambiguous. V lost 1 base, J lost 7 bases, and 5 bases lay in between. This CDR3 contains 12 residues. CDR1 MGHRA and CDR2 YSYEKL come from the germline V gene. The chain's CDR3 is CASSQVGQPQHF. DNA of the CDR3: TGCGCCAGCAGCCAAGTGGGGCAGCCCCAGCATTTT.

The rearrangement joins TRBV5-4 to TRBJ2-7; a weak D match, TRBD2 (6 bases). V was shortened by 4 bases and J by 4 bases, with 15 bases between the two germline ends. The CDR3 has 14 amino acids. Germline V gives CDR1 SGHNT, CDR2 YYREEE (reference sequence). The CDR3 protein is CASSANPAGYEQYF. The CDR3 nucleotides are TGTGCCAGCAGCGCCAACCCGGCGGGGTACGAGCAGTACTTC.

This sequence joins TRBV3-1 (or the pseudogene TRBV3-2) and TRBJ1-1; unclear D gene. Germline CDR1 reads LGHDT; CDR2 reads YNNKEL (reference sequence). The CDR3 consists of 12 residues. The ends were cut back, 4 bases at V and 1 base at J, with 4 bases in the middle. The CDR3 reads CASSRGNTEAFF. The CDR3 region has the DNA TGTGCCAGCAGCCGGGGGAACACTGAAGCTTTCTTT.

This clone is a singleton in its sample. J is TRBJ2-6 and V is TRBV4-2, with a weak D call TRBD1 (6 bases). Germline loops: CDR1 LGHNA, CDR2 YNFKEQ. The CDR3 totals 15 residues. The V and J ends lost 2 bases and 6 bases respectively, with 11 bases between them. CDR3 bases: TGTGCCAGCAGCCAACAGGGGTCTCAGGCCAACGTCCTGACTTTC. This sequence encodes CASSQQGSQANVLTF.

This chain uses TRBV3-1 (or the pseudogene TRBV3-2) with TRBJ1-2, with 9 bases fitting TRBD1. Germline CDR1 is LGHDT and CDR2 is YNNKEL (reference sequence). V dropped 4 bases and J dropped 4; count of bases not matched to a gene: 4. The CDR3 spans 14 residues. CDR3 loop: CASSRDRARYGYTF. Here the CDR3 DNA reads TGTGCCAGCAGCCGGGACAGGGCCCGCTATGGCTACACCTTC.

The CDR3 protein is CASSVGDRNTEAFF. The CDR3 bases are TGTGCCAGCAGCGTCGGGGACCGGAACACTGAAGCTTTCTTT. The V gene is TRBV9, the J gene TRBJ1-1, with TRBD1 as a possible D gene (5 bases). The CDR3 sequence is 14 residues long. Germline CDR1 is SGDLS and CDR2 is YYNGEE. V was shortened by 2 bases and J by 1 base, with 9 bases between the two germline ends.

The chain links TRBV19 to TRBJ1-3; D perhaps matches TRBD1 (5 bases). The CDR3 loop spans 13 amino acids. V was trimmed by 7 bases and J by 7 bases, leaving 14 bases between them. Germline V CDR1 and CDR2: LNHDA, SQIVND (reference sequence). The DNA of the CDR3 is TGTGCCAGTACCTCTGGGGCAAGGAACACCATATATTTT. Encoded protein: CASTSGARNTIYF.

V gene TRBV7-9 combines with J gene TRBJ1-2; TRBD1 matches 10 bases. CDR3 size: 15 residues. Germline V gene lookup returns CDR1 SEHNR and CDR2 FQNEAQ (reference sequence). V lost 1 base to trimming and J lost 11 bases; unmatched junction nucleotides: 10. As DNA, the CDR3 is TGTGCCAGCAGCTTAGACTTCCGAAGGGACAGGGGTTACACCTTC. It specifies CASSLDFRRDRGYTF.

This rearrangement joins TRBV7-9 to TRBJ2-1; D is possibly TRBD2 (6 bases). CDR3 length: 19 residues. Per germline, CDR1 SEHNR and CDR2 FQNEAQ (reference sequence). Trimming stripped 5 bases from V and 0 bases from J, with 23 bases between. The DNA for the CDR3 is TGTGCCAGCAGCCCCCCCCGGGGGAGCGGTCGGAGCTCCTACAATGAGCAGTTCTTC. It encodes CASSPPRGSGRSSYNEQFF.

V gene TRBV18 combines with J gene TRBJ1-1; D not resolved. With 1 base removed from V and 1 base from J, the gap between germline ends came to 7 bases. Germline loops: CDR1 KGHSH, CDR2 LQKENI. The CDR3 totals 14 residues. The CDR3 loop is CASSPQQRNTEAFF. In DNA form, the CDR3 reads TGTGCCAGCTCACCACAGCAGAGGAACACTGAAGCTTTCTTT.

This clone appeared once. CDR3 loop: CSVPGQDYGYTF. As DNA, the CDR3 is TGCAGCGTTCCGGGACAGGACTATGGCTACACCTTC. This chain links TRBV29-1 with TRBJ1-2; the match to TRBD1 covers 8 bases. Germline V gene sequence: CDR1 SQVTM, CDR2 ANQGSEA. The CDR3 covers 12 residues. Unmatched junction bases numbered 2, after V lost 5 bases and J lost 3 bases.

This chain connects TRBV11-2 to TRBJ2-2; D possibly matches TRBD1 or TRBD2 (5 bases each). The CDR3 covers 14 residues. V lost 1 base to trimming and J lost 6 bases, with 9 bases between them. CDR1 is SGHAT and CDR2 is FQNNGV in the germline V gene. CDR3 amino acids: CASSLVWGSGELFF. In nucleotides, the CDR3 is TGTGCCAGCAGCTTAGTTTGGGGGTCCGGGGAGCTGTTTTTT.

The chain couples TRBV10-3 to TRBJ1-6, with D perhaps matching TRBD1 (6 bases). This CDR3 is 15 amino acids long. Deletions cut 3 bases from V and 6 bases from J, with 12 bases between. Germline V lookup: CDR1 ENHRY, CDR2 SYGVKD. The CDR3 region is CAISDRDTLNSPLHF. CDR3 nucleotide sequence: TGTGCCATCAGTGACCGGGACACCCTTAATTCACCCCTCCACTTT.

The chain has TRBV24-1 and TRBJ2-1, with TRBD1 as a possible D gene (6 bases). CDR3 length: 15 residues. Germline assignment: CDR1 KGHDR and CDR2 SFDVKD. V gave up 1 base and J gave up 12 bases, with 18 bases separating them. The chain's CDR3 is CATSDFQGPRRGQFF. The CDR3 DNA reads TGTGCCACCAGTGATTTTCAGGGGCCTCGGCGAGGGCAGTTCTTC.

This rearrangement joins TRBV6-2 or TRBV6-3 to TRBJ1-5; a weak D match, TRBD1 (6 bases). V was pared by 3 bases and J by 7 bases, with 10 bases between. The germline V gene has CDR1 MNHEY and CDR2 SVGEGT. The CDR3 has 13 residues. Written as DNA, the CDR3 is TGTGCCAGCAGTTATCCAGGGGACCAGCCCCAGCATTTT. It is translated as CASSYPGDQPQHF.